These 17 T cell receptor beta chains were all obtained from the same sample, sequenced in a study of shared T cell receptors in the human thymus. Sequencing was performed with immunoSEQ multiplex PCR; in TCRdb, only in-frame clones are kept and a portion is missing. Here the sample spans about 660,000 clones, 88% being singletons. The data were also submitted as part of a second study, on human thymus T cells.

Source material: thymocytes. The receptors stem from a boy in the first two years of life with a congenital heart defect.

CDR3 amino acids: CASTPTILFYRATNYGYTF. Written as DNA, the CDR3 is TGTGCCAGCACCCCTACAATACTATTTTACAGGGCCACTAACTATGGCTACACCTTC. The V call is TRBV11-2, the J call TRBJ1-2, with D perhaps matching TRBD1 (6 bases). The length of the CDR3 is 19 residues. Germline lookup yields CDR1 SGHAT and CDR2 FQNNGV. Trimming cost V 7 bases and J 0 bases, with 27 bases left between them.

The gene calls are TRBV27 and TRBJ2-7; 8 bases are shared with TRBD2. The CDR3 has 17 amino acids. The V segment lost 3 bases and the J segment 4 bases; nucleotides outside the gene matches: 14. CDR1 is MNHEY and CDR2 is SMNVEV in the germline V gene (reference sequence). The CDR3 loop reads CASSFLAKRGFVYEQYF. CDR3 nucleotides: TGTGCCAGCAGTTTCCTGGCCAAGCGGGGGTTCGTTTACGAGCAGTACTTC.

The V gene is TRBV9, the J gene TRBJ2-2, with TRBD2 identical over 10 bases. The length of the CDR3 is 16 residues. V dropped 0 bases and J dropped 6; count of bases not matched to a gene: 5. Germline CDR1 is SGDLS and CDR2 is YYNGEE. As DNA, the CDR3 is TGTGCCAGCAGCGTAGATACTAGCGGGACTTCCGGGGAGCTGTTTTTT. It encodes CASSVDTSGTSGELFF.

The chain couples TRBV4-3 to TRBJ2-1; 7 bases map to TRBD2. Germline lookup yields CDR1 LGHNA and CDR2 YSLEER. The ends lost 0 bases at V and 7 bases at J; junction bases unmatched: 15. The CDR3 length is 18 residues. DNA for the CDR3: TGCGCCAGCAGCCAAGATCGTCATACTAGCGAGGTTGTAAATGAGCAGTTCTTC. Translated: CASSQDRHTSEVVNEQFF.

The CDR3 spells CASSYREGLGGEQFF. CDR3 bases: TGTGCCAGCAGTTATAGGGAGGGCTTGGGGGGTGAGCAGTTCTTC. The chain joins TRBV6-5 to TRBJ2-1; TRBD2 matches 7 bases. V lost 3 bases to trimming and J lost 9 bases; unmatched junction nucleotides: 11. Germline V lookup: CDR1 MNHEY, CDR2 SVGAGI. CDR3 size: 15 residues.

The chain uses TRBV10-2 and TRBJ2-3, with D possibly matching TRBD2 (7 bases). There are 17 residues in the CDR3. Germline CDR1 and CDR2: WSHSY and SAAADI. V lost 3 bases to trimming and J lost 3 bases, with 19 bases between them. The CDR3 sequence: CASSDLGGGEKTDTQYF. The CDR3 bases are TGCGCCAGCAGTGACCTGGGGGGGGGCGAAAAGACAGATACGCAGTATTTT.

The CDR3 nucleotides read TGCAGCGTTGGAAGTCGGGATGGTGAGACCCAGTACTTC. It yields the protein CSVGSRDGETQYF. This chain connects TRBV29-1 to TRBJ2-5, with D perhaps TRBD2 (5 bases). Germline CDR1 SQVTM, CDR2 ANQGSEA. The CDR3 loop spans 13 amino acids. Deletions cut 4 bases from V and 5 bases from J, with 14 bases between. Using reference TRBV29-1 and TRBJ2-5 for the parts outside the CDR3, the full variable domain is SAVISQKPSRDICQRGTSLTIQCQVDSQVTMMFWYRQQPGQSLTLIATANQGSEATYESGFVIDKFPISRPNLTFSTLTVSNMSPEDSSIYLCSVGSRDGETQYFGPGTRLLVL.

The chain employs TRBV6-5 and TRBJ2-7; D gene unclear. This CDR3 is built from 14 residues. V was trimmed by 0 bases and J by 2 bases, leaving 8 bases between them. CDR1 MNHEY and CDR2 SVGAGI come from the germline V gene. The DNA of the CDR3 is TGTGCCAGCAGTTACTCCCAACTGGCCTACGAGCAGTACTTC. Translating gives CASSYSQLAYEQYF.

The V gene is TRBV27, the J gene TRBJ1-2; a possible D gene is TRBD1 (6 bases). This CDR3 has 15 amino acids. The germline V gene encodes CDR1 MNHEY and CDR2 SMNVEV (reference sequence). V was shortened by 6 bases and J by 4 bases, with 18 bases between the two germline ends. CDR3 DNA: TGTGCCAGCAGCTCAACACAGGGTAAGGTCTATGGCTACACCTTC. Its protein product is CASSSTQGKVYGYTF.

Points on this clone: Other DNA sequences from this sample encode an identical CDR3 as well. V usage is TRBV5-6 and J usage is TRBJ2-1; D is uncertain. Germline assignment: CDR1 SGHDT and CDR2 YYEEEE. The CDR3 is 12 amino acids. V shed 0 bases and J shed 4 bases, with 2 bases lying between them. The CDR3: CASSLAYNEQFF. CDR3 in DNA: TGTGCCAGCAGCTTGGCATACAATGAGCAGTTCTTC.

The gene calls are TRBV6-5 and TRBJ2-7; TRBD2 matches at 11 bases. Per the germline V gene, CDR1 is MNHEY and CDR2 is SVGAGI. J lost 7 bases, V lost 6 bases, and 11 bases had no gene match. The CDR3 is 15 amino acids. Here the CDR3 reads CASRGLAVERGEQYF. The CDR3 region has the DNA TGTGCCAGCAGGGGACTAGCGGTTGAGAGAGGTGAGCAGTACTTC.

This chain connects TRBV10-2 to TRBJ2-2, with 8 bases lining up with TRBD1. Germline loops: CDR1 WSHSY, CDR2 SAAADI. This CDR3 contains 14 residues. V lost 10 bases, J lost 1 base, and 5 bases stayed unmatched. CDR3 protein: CATGGQGNTGELFF. CDR3 in DNA: TGCGCCACCGGAGGACAGGGGAACACCGGGGAGCTGTTTTTT.

The V call is TRBV4-3, the J call TRBJ2-1; TRBD2 matches 7 bases. CDR3 size: 15 residues. Per the germline V gene, CDR1 is LGHNA and CDR2 is YSLEER. Trimming cost V 1 base and J 6 bases; bases outside gene matches: 6. The CDR3: CASSQAPGTTNEQFF. For the CDR3, the DNA is TGCGCCAGCAGCCAAGCGCCCGGGACTACCAATGAGCAGTTCTTC.

V gene TRBV11-2 combines with J gene TRBJ2-2; 8 bases align to TRBD1. Germline CDR1 is SGHAT and CDR2 is FQNNGV. The junction had 15 bases not matched to a gene; V was cut back by 5 bases and J by 4 bases. The CDR3 has 18 amino acids. For the CDR3, the DNA is TGTGCCAGCAGCCGGCGACCCGGACAGGGTGTAGCCACCGGGGAGCTGTTTTTT. Translating gives CASSRRPGQGVATGELFF.

The chain has TRBV27 and TRBJ1-5; 7 nucleotides match TRBD1. The V segment lost 2 bases and the J segment 0 bases; nucleotides outside the gene matches: 13. Germline-derived CDR1 and CDR2 are MNHEY and SMNVEV (reference sequence). This CDR3 is built from 19 residues. This CDR3 reads CASSLIPPEDRHSNQPQHF. CDR3 sequence (DNA): TGTGCCAGCAGTTTAATCCCACCCGAGGACAGGCATAGCAATCAGCCCCAGCATTTT.

This clone was recorded a few times. V gene TRBV10-2 combines with J gene TRBJ2-3; 10 bases are a match to TRBD2. After removal of 6 bases from V and 5 bases from J, the junction contained 5 bases not matched to a gene. This CDR3 contains 14 residues. Germline CDR1 WSHSY, CDR2 SAAADI. This CDR3 is CASRPLAGGDTQYF. CDR3 DNA: TGCGCCAGCAGACCCTTAGCGGGAGGAGATACGCAGTATTTT.

This clone was detected a few times. The CDR3 nucleotides are TGCGCCAGCAGTGAGAGTAGGGAGGGCCCCGGGGAGCTGTTTTTT. Translated, it gives CASSESREGPGELFF. The chain has TRBV10-1 and TRBJ2-2; 7 bases are shared with TRBD2. The CDR3 is made up of 15 amino acids. Germline loops: CDR1 WNHNN, CDR2 SYGVQD (reference sequence). V dropped 2 bases and J dropped 6; count of bases not matched to a gene: 6.